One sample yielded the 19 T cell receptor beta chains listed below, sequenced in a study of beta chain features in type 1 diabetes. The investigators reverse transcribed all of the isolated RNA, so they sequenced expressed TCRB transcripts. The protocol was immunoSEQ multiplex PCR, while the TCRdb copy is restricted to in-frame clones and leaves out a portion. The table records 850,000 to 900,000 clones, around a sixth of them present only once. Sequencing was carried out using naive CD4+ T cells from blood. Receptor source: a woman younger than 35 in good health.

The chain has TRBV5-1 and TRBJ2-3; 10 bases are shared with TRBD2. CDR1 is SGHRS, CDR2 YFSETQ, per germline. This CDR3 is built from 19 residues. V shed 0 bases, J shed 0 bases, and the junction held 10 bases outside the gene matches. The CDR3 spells CASSLETSGTALSTDTQYF. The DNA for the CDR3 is TGCGCCAGCAGCTTGGAAACTAGCGGGACCGCTCTTAGCACAGATACGCAGTATTTT.

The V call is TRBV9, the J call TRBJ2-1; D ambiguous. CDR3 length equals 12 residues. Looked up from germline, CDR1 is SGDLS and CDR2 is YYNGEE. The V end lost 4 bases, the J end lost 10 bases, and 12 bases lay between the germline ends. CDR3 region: CASSRNSNEQFF. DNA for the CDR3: TGTGCCAGCAGCAGAAATAGTAACGAGCAGTTCTTC.

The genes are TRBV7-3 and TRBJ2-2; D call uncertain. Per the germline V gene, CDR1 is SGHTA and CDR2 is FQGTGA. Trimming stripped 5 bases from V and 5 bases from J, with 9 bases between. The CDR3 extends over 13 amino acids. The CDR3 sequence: CASSIVNTGELFF. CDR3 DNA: TGTGCCAGCAGCATCGTCAATACCGGGGAGCTGTTTTTT.

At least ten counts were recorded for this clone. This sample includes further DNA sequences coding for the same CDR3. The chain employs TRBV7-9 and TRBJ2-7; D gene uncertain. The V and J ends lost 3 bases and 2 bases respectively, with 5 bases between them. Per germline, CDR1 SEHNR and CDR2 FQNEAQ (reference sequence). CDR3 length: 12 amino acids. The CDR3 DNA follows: TGTGCCAGCAGCTTGGGCGCCTACGAGCAGTACTTC. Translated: CASSLGAYEQYF.

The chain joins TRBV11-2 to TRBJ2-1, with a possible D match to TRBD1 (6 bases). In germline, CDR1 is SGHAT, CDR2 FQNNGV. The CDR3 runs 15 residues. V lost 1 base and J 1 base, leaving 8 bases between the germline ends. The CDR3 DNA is TGTGCCAGCAGCTTAGCGGGACAATCCTACAATGAGCAGTTCTTC. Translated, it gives CASSLAGQSYNEQFF.

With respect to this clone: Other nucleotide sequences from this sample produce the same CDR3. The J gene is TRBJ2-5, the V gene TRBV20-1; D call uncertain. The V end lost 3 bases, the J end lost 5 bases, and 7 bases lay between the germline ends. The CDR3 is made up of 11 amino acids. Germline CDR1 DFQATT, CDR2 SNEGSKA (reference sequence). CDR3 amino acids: CSARIGETQYF. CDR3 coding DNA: TGCAGTGCTAGGATCGGCGAGACCCAGTACTTC.

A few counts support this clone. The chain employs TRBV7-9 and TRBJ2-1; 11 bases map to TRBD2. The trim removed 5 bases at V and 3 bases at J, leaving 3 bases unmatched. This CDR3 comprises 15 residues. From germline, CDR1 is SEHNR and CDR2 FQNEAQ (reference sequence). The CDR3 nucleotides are TGTGCCAGCAGCGCGGGACTAGCGGACTACAATGAGCAGTTCTTC. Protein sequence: CASSAGLADYNEQFF.

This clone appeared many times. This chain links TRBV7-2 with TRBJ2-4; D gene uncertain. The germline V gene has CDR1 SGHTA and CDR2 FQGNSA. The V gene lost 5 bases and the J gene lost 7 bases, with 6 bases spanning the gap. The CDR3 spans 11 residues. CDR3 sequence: CASSAENIQYF. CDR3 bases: TGTGCCAGCAGCGCCGAGAACATTCAGTACTTC.

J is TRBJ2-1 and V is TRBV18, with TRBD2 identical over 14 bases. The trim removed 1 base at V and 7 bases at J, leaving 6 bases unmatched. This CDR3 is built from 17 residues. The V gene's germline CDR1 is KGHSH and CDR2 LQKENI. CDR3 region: CASSPQPGLAGVNEQFF. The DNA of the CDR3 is TGTGCCAGCTCACCACAACCGGGACTAGCGGGAGTAAATGAGCAGTTCTTC.

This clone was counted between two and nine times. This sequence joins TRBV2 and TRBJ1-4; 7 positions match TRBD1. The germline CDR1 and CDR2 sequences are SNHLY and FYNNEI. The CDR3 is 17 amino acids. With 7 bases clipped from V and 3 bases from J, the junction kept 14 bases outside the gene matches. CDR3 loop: CASTGHTGTVSNEKLFF. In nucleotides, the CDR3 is TGTGCCAGCACGGGACACACCGGGACAGTGTCTAATGAAAAACTGTTTTTT.

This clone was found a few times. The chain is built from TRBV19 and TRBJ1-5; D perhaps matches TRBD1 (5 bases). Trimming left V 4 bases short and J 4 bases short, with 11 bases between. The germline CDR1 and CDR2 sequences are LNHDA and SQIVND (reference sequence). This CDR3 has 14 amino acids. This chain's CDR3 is CASSKGLVNQPQHF. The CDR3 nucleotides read TGTGCCAGTAGTAAGGGACTGGTTAATCAGCCCCAGCATTTT.

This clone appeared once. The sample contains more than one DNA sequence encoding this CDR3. DNA of the CDR3: TGTGCCAGCTCACCGGGGACAGGGGGAAATGAGCAGTTCTTC. Amino acids: CASSPGTGGNEQFF. The chain carries TRBV18 and TRBJ2-1, with 11 bases fitting TRBD1. Germline V CDR1 and CDR2: KGHSH, LQKENI. The CDR3 is made up of 14 amino acids. V gave up 3 bases and J gave up 7 bases; unmatched junction bases: 2.

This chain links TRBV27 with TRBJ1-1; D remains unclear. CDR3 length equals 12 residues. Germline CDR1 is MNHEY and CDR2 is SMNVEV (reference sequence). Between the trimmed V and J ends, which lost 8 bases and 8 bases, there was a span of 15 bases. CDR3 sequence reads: CASAGSAAEAFF. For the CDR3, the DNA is TGTGCCAGCGCCGGGTCGGCGGCAGAAGCTTTCTTT.

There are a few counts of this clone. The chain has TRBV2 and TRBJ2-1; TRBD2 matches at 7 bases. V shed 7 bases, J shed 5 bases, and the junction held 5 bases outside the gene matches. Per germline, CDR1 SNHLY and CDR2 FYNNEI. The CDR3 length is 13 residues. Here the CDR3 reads CASTRELNNEQFF. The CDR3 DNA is TGTGCCAGCACGCGGGAGCTCAACAATGAGCAGTTCTTC.

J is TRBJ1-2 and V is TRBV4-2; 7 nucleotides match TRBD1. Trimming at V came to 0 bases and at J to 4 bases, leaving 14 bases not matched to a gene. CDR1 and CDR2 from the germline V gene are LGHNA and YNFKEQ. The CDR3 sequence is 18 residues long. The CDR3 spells CASSQDCSIGQAVYGYTF. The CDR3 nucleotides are TGTGCCAGCAGCCAAGATTGCTCAATAGGACAGGCCGTCTATGGCTACACCTTC.

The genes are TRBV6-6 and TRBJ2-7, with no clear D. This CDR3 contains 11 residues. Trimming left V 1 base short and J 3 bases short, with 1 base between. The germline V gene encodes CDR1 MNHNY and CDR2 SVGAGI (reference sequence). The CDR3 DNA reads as TGTGCCAGCAGTTACTTCTACGAGCAGTACTTC. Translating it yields CASSYFYEQYF.

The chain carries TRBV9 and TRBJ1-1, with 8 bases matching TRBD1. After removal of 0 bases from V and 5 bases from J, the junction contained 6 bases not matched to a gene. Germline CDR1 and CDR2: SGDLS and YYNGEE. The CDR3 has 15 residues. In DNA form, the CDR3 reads TGTGCCAGCAGCGTAGACCCCGACAGGGGTACTGAAGCTTTCTTT. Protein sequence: CASSVDPDRGTEAFF.

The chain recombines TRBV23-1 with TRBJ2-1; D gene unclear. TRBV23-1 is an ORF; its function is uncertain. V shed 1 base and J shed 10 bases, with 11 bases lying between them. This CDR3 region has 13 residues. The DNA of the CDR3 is TGCGCCAGCAGTCAATACCCCAGCCGCGAGCAGTTCTTC. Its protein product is CASSQYPSREQFF.

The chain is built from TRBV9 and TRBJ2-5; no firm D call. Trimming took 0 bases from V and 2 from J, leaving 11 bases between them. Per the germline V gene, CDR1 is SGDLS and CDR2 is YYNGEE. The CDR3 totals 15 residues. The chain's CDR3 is CASSVGPALQETQYF. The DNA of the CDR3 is TGTGCCAGCAGCGTAGGGCCAGCCTTACAAGAGACCCAGTACTTC.